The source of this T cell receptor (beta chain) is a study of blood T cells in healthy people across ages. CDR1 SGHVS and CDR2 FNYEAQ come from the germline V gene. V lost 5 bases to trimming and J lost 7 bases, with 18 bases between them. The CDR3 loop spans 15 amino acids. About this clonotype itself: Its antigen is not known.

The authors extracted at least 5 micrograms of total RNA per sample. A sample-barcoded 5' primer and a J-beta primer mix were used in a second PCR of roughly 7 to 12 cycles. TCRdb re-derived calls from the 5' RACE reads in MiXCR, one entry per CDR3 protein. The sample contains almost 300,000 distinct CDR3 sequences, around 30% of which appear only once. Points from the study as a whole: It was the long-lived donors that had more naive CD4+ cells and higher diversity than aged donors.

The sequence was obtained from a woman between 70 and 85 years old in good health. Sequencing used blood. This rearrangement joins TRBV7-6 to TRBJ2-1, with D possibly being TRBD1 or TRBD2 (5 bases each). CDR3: CASSQAGTPGNEQFF. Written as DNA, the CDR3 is TGTGCCAGCAGCCAAGCCGGGACCCCTGGGAATGAGCAGTTCTTC.